These T cell receptor beta chains were read from a single sample in a study of post-analysis software for immune sequencing data. TCRdb reprocessed the PCR reads via MiXCR and lists one record per CDR3 protein. The sample lists around 500,000 distinct CDR3 sequences, around 31% occurring once. Material for sequencing was blood. The receptors were gathered from a girl between 2 and 17 years old with multiple sclerosis. Both conserved end residues are part of each CDR3. Fields, in order: J gene, D gene, V gene, CDR3 length, clone size, CDR3 DNA, CDR3 protein. The D gene is left open where the match is weak. The size entry is marked missing in some rows and otherwise reads once, few, many or a size class.

j_gene: TRBJ1-2
d_gene: TRBD1
v_gene: TRBV20-1
len: 15
abundance: -
CDR3nt: TGCAGTGCTAAACGGGACAGGGGGACGGGCTATGGCTACACCTTC
CDR3aa: CSAKRDRGTGYGYTF

j_gene: TRBJ2-1
d_gene: -
v_gene: TRBV29-1
len: 11
abundance: -
CDR3nt: TGCAGCGTCCTAACTAGAGGCGAGCAGTTCTTC
CDR3aa: CSVLTRGEQFF

j_gene: TRBJ2-3
d_gene: -
v_gene: TRBV10-3
len: 12
abundance: -
CDR3nt: TGTGCCACAACCTCCGACAGAGATACGCAGTATTTT
CDR3aa: CATTSDRDTQYF

j_gene: TRBJ2-5
d_gene: -
v_gene: TRBV5-1
len: 15
abundance: -
CDR3nt: TGCGCCAGCAGCTTGGGCCGGGCGGAACAAGAGACCCAGTACTTC
CDR3aa: CASSLGRAEQETQYF

j_gene: TRBJ2-5
d_gene: -
v_gene: TRBV4-1
len: 13
abundance: -
CDR3nt: TGCGCCAGCGGATTACAGGGCGGGGAGACCCAGTACTTC
CDR3aa: CASGLQGGETQYF

j_gene: TRBJ2-5
d_gene: -
v_gene: TRBV7-9
len: 14
abundance: -
CDR3nt: TGTGCCAGCAGCTTCATTGAGTACCAAGAGACCCAGTACTTC
CDR3aa: CASSFIEYQETQYF

j_gene: TRBJ1-2
d_gene: TRBD1
v_gene: TRBV5-4
len: 15
abundance: -
CDR3nt: TGTGCCAGCAGCTTGGACAGGGGGGATGTCTATGGCTACACCTTC
CDR3aa: CASSLDRGDVYGYTF

j_gene: TRBJ2-3
d_gene: -
v_gene: TRBV12-3/TRBV12-4
len: 16
abundance: -
CDR3nt: TGTGCCAGCAGTTTTCGGCGCGGGGTGAGCGCAGATACGCAGTATTTT
CDR3aa: CASSFRRGVSADTQYF

j_gene: TRBJ2-7
d_gene: TRBD2
v_gene: TRBV5-5
len: 15
abundance: -
CDR3nt: TGTGCCAGCAGCTCCCGACTAGCGGGACTCTACGAGCAGTACTTC
CDR3aa: CASSSRLAGLYEQYF

j_gene: TRBJ2-1
d_gene: -
v_gene: TRBV2
len: 16
abundance: -
CDR3nt: TGTGCCAGCAGTGGGTCGGTGGGGGCTGTCTTCCATGAGCAGTTCTTC
CDR3aa: CASSGSVGAVFHEQFF

j_gene: TRBJ2-7
d_gene: TRBD1
v_gene: TRBV2
len: 12
abundance: many
CDR3nt: TGTGCCAGCAGCGGACAGGGTTACGAGCAGTACTTC
CDR3aa: CASSGQGYEQYF

j_gene: TRBJ2-7
d_gene: TRBD1
v_gene: TRBV12-3/TRBV12-4
len: 15
abundance: few
CDR3nt: TGTGCCAGCAGTCGGACAGGGGTTGGCTCCTACGAGCAGTACTTC
CDR3aa: CASSRTGVGSYEQYF

j_gene: TRBJ1-1
d_gene: -
v_gene: TRBV29-1
len: 11
abundance: -
CDR3nt: TGCAGCGTTGCCGCGGGCACTGAAGCTTTCTTT
CDR3aa: CSVAAGTEAFF

j_gene: TRBJ2-7
d_gene: -
v_gene: TRBV24-1
len: 11
abundance: few
CDR3nt: TGTGCCACCAGTGATGGGGTCGAGCAGTACTTC
CDR3aa: CATSDGVEQYF

j_gene: TRBJ2-7
d_gene: -
v_gene: TRBV28
len: 15
abundance: -
CDR3nt: TGTGCCAGCCTGCTAGGGAAGGGGATGGTCTACGAGCAGTACTTC
CDR3aa: CASLLGKGMVYEQYF